These T cell receptor beta chains were read from a single sample in a study of blood T cell repertoires in COVID-19. Data came from immunoSEQ multiplex PCR; TCRdb stores just in-frame clones and leaves some out. The sample shows about 59,000 clones, approximately 83% of them seen only once. The sample consisted of peripheral blood. These receptors all stem from an elderly woman with acute or convalescent COVID-19. Each CDR3 is given with its conserved first and last residue. D genes are given only for firm matches. Some rows mark clone size as missing; the rest say once, few, many or name a class of expanded clone.

v_gene	j_gene	d_gene	abundance	CDR3aa	CDR3nt
TRBV2	TRBJ2-7	TRBD2	.	CASSFGLASEQYF	TGTGCCAGCAGCTTTGGACTAGCGAGCGAGCAGTACTTC
TRBV30	TRBJ1-2	TRBD1	few	CAWSLRRTGAEVYGYTF	TGTGCCTGGAGTCTTCGTCGGACAGGGGCCGAGGTCTATGGCTACACCTTC
TRBV7-9	TRBJ1-3	.	few	CASSLTTVLPGNTIYF	TGTGCCAGCAGCTTAACGACAGTATTGCCTGGAAACACCATATATTTT
TRBV2	TRBJ2-7	.	.	CASSEIRVSYEQYF	TGTGCCAGCAGTGAAATCAGGGTGTCCTACGAGCAGTACTTC
TRBV19	TRBJ1-4	.	once	CASSARATEKLFF	TGTGCCAGTAGTGCCCGCGCCACTGAAAAACTGTTTTTT
TRBV6-1	TRBJ1-2	.	.	CASSDRGGAPYGYTF	TGTGCCAGCAGTGATCGGGGAGGGGCCCCTTATGGCTACACCTTC
TRBV24-1	TRBJ1-5	.	.	CATSDPRGSGQPQHF	TGTGCCACCAGTGATCCGCGAGGGTCTGGCCAGCCCCAGCATTTT
TRBV7-9	TRBJ2-7	TRBD1	.	CASSRTGYEQYF	TGTGCCAGCAGCCGGACAGGCTACGAGCAGTACTTC
TRBV21-1	TRBJ2-3	.	.	CASSYGGGASTDTQYF	TGTGCCAGCAGCTACGGCGGGGGGGCAAGCACAGATACGCAGTATTTT
TRBV19	TRBJ2-5	TRBD2	.	CASSIQALAGGKETQYF	TGTGCCAGTAGTATTCAAGCACTAGCGGGCGGAAAAGAGACCCAGTACTTC
TRBV25-1	TRBJ2-7	TRBD2	.	CASSPIRGASGKQYF	TGTGCCAGCAGTCCCATCCGTGGGGCTAGCGGTAAGCAGTACTTC
TRBV5-1	TRBJ1-4	.	.	CASSLRRGTNEKLFF	TGCGCCAGCAGCTTGAGGCGGGGCACTAATGAAAAACTGTTTTTT
TRBV13	TRBJ2-1	.	.	CASSLYRDNEQFF	TGTGCCAGCAGCTTATACAGAGACAATGAGCAGTTCTTC
TRBV27	TRBJ2-2	.	.	CASSQRFNTGELFF	TGTGCCAGCAGTCAGCGATTCAACACCGGGGAGCTGTTTTTT
TRBV7-2	TRBJ2-5	TRBD2	.	CASSPTLLAAGETQYF	TGTGCCAGCAGCCCCACTTTACTAGCGGCCGGGGAGACCCAGTACTTC
TRBV7-7	TRBJ1-6	TRBD1	.	CASIIRGQYPNSPLHF	TGTGCCAGCATTATCAGGGGGCAATACCCTAATTCACCCCTCCACTTT
TRBV28	TRBJ1-4	TRBD1	.	CASSPSGTGEEKLFF	TGTGCCAGCAGTCCATCAGGGACAGGGGAAGAAAAACTGTTTTTT
TRBV24-1	TRBJ2-3	TRBD1	.	CATSGSGGADTQYF	TGTGCCACCAGTGGGTCAGGGGGCGCAGATACGCAGTATTTT
TRBV4-2	TRBJ2-3	.	.	CASSQAQGSSTDTQYF	TGTGCCAGCAGCCAAGCACAGGGATCTAGCACAGATACGCAGTATTTT
TRBV19	TRBJ2-1	TRBD2	.	CASSPQRTSGGAEEFF	TGTGCCAGTAGCCCCCAACGGACTAGCGGGGGGGCCGAGGAATTCTTC
TRBV6-6	TRBJ1-1	.	.	CASSYGGIGGSFF	TGTGCCAGCAGTTACGGTGGAATCGGGGGTTCTTTCTTT
TRBV27	TRBJ2-7	.	once	CASSWGPPYEQYF	TGTGCCAGCAGTTGGGGCCCTCCCTACGAGCAGTACTTC
TRBV9	TRBJ2-4	.	.	CASRTLAKNIQYF	TGTGCCAGCAGAACTCTAGCCAAAAACATTCAGTACTTC
TRBV9	TRBJ2-3	TRBD1	.	CASSVVDRGGTDTQYF	TGTGCCAGCAGCGTAGTCGACAGGGGAGGCACAGATACGCAGTATTTT
TRBV5-1	TRBJ1-1	.	.	CASSYNRGGTEAFF	TGCGCCAGCAGTTACAACAGAGGGGGAACTGAAGCTTTCTTT
TRBV6-1	TRBJ1-6	TRBD1	.	CASSEDRSNSPLHF	TGTGCCAGCAGTGAGGACAGGTCAAATTCACCCCTCCACTTT
TRBV29-1	TRBJ2-1	.	.	CSVTGYNEQFF	TGCAGCGTGACCGGGTACAATGAGCAGTTCTTC
TRBV5-1	TRBJ1-5	.	.	CASSYDGGNNQPQHF	TGCGCCAGCAGCTACGACGGAGGGAATAATCAGCCCCAGCATTTT
TRBV6-6	TRBJ2-7	TRBD1	.	CASAPGQRTAEQYF	TGTGCCAGCGCCCCGGGACAGCGCACGGCCGAGCAGTACTTC
TRBV4-1	TRBJ2-7	.	few	CASSQYRDFTYEQYF	TGCGCCAGCAGCCAGTACAGGGATTTTACCTACGAGCAGTACTTC
TRBV28	TRBJ2-7	TRBD1	.	CASATGVPYEQYF	TGTGCCAGCGCGACAGGGGTTCCCTACGAGCAGTACTTC
TRBV19	TRBJ2-7	.	few	CASSINIRDWGREQYF	TGTGCCAGTAGTATTAATATAAGGGACTGGGGACGAGAGCAGTACTTC
TRBV28	TRBJ1-5	.	.	CASQLQGNQPQHF	TGTGCCAGCCAACTACAGGGAAATCAGCCCCAGCATTTT
TRBV6-5	TRBJ2-7	.	once	CASRTRTYEQYF	TGTGCCAGCAGGACCAGGACCTACGAGCAGTACTTC
TRBV6-5	TRBJ2-7	.	.	CASSTPRVPAYEQYF	TGTGCCAGCAGCACCCCCCGGGTCCCAGCCTACGAGCAGTACTTC
TRBV5-4	TRBJ2-3	TRBD2	.	CASSGASGSGPDTQYF	TGTGCCAGCAGCGGGGCTAGCGGGAGCGGGCCAGATACGCAGTATTTT
TRBV6-2/TRBV6-3	TRBJ1-1	.	.	CASSWGGSEAFF	TGTGCCAGCAGTTGGGGAGGGAGTGAAGCTTTCTTT
TRBV5-1	TRBJ1-1	TRBD1	.	CASSPRTGPLTEAFF	TGCGCCAGCAGCCCCCGGACAGGGCCATTGACTGAAGCTTTCTTT
TRBV28	TRBJ1-5	.	.	CASSLVQGLNQPQHF	TGTGCCAGCAGTTTAGTACAGGGATTAAATCAGCCCCAGCATTTT
TRBV30	TRBJ2-7	TRBD2	.	CAWSRTSGRAGEQYF	TGTGCCTGGAGCCGGACTAGCGGGAGGGCAGGGGAGCAGTACTTC
TRBV6-1	TRBJ1-6	.	.	CASSEAWTLYNSPLHF	TGTGCCAGCAGTGAAGCTTGGACATTATATAATTCACCCCTCCACTTT
TRBV29-1	TRBJ2-3	TRBD2	.	CSVESYAGGRTDTQYF	TGCAGCGTTGAATCGTACGCGGGGGGCCGCACAGATACGCAGTATTTT
TRBV6-6	TRBJ1-6	TRBD1	.	CASSYDRVGTTGQGSF	TGTGCCAGCAGTTACGATCGGGTTGGGACCACCGGACAGGGGAGCTTT
TRBV28	TRBJ1-1	TRBD1	.	CASRLPIGQVNTEAFF	TGTGCCAGCAGACTCCCCATCGGACAGGTGAACACTGAAGCTTTCTTT
TRBV5-1	TRBJ1-4	TRBD1	few	CASSLNLWDRGEEKLFF	TGCGCCAGCAGCTTGAACCTTTGGGACAGGGGTGAAGAAAAACTGTTTTTT
TRBV12-3/TRBV12-4	TRBJ1-2	.	.	CASTQSGGYTF	TGTGCCAGCACCCAATCAGGCGGCTACACCTTC
TRBV9	TRBJ1-4	.	.	CASSVGGPNEKLFF	TGTGCCAGCAGCGTAGGGGGGCCAAATGAAAAACTGTTTTTT
TRBV27	TRBJ2-7	.	once	CASSLLRGPEQYF	TGTGCCAGCAGTTTATTGCGGGGCCCCGAGCAGTACTTC
TRBV4-3	TRBJ2-3	TRBD2	.	CASSREGADTQYF	TGCGCCAGCAGCCGGGAGGGTGCAGATACGCAGTATTTT
TRBV7-9	TRBJ1-4	.	few	CASSRPRGRNEKLFF	TGTGCCAGCAGCCGTCCCAGGGGTCGTAATGAAAAACTGTTTTTT
TRBV2	TRBJ1-2	TRBD1	.	CASRTDRGDYYGYTF	TGTGCCAGCAGAACAGACAGGGGGGATTACTATGGCTACACCTTC
TRBV2	TRBJ2-1	.	.	CASSEERSYNEQFF	TGTGCCAGCAGTGAAGAGCGGAGCTACAATGAGCAGTTCTTC
TRBV19	TRBJ2-2	TRBD2	.	CASRLAARGLAGAIGELFF	TGTGCCAGTAGGCTTGCCGCTCGGGGACTAGCGGGAGCTATCGGGGAGCTGTTTTTT